These 20 T cell receptor beta chains were all obtained from the same sample, sequenced in a study of blood T cell repertoires in COVID-19. Data came from immunoSEQ multiplex PCR; TCRdb stores just in-frame clones and leaves some out. The table records 150,000 or so clones, more than 75% of them present only once. The sample comprised peripheral blood. All receptors come from a woman aged 45-65 years with COVID-19, enrolled during active disease.

This sequence joins TRBV27 and TRBJ1-5; D is perhaps TRBD1 (5 bases). Germline V lookup: CDR1 MNHEY, CDR2 SMNVEV (reference sequence). CDR3 length equals 15 residues. Trimming took off 6 bases at V and 0 bases at J, with 12 bases between the two ends. The CDR3 region is CASRRQPYSNQPQHF. The CDR3 DNA is TGTGCCAGCAGAAGACAGCCTTATAGCAATCAGCCCCAGCATTTT.

The gene calls are TRBV2 and TRBJ2-7; tentative D call: TRBD1 (5 bases). V was pared by 5 bases and J by 0 bases, with 11 bases between. This CDR3 contains 14 residues. Germline CDR1 is SNHLY and CDR2 is FYNNEI. CDR3 DNA: TGTGCCAGCAGTTGGGGCCAACACTCCTACGAGCAGTACTTC. It is translated as CASSWGQHSYEQYF.

V and J are TRBV2 and TRBJ2-5; D unresolved. The V gene's germline CDR1 is SNHLY and CDR2 FYNNEI. The CDR3 spans 13 residues. Deletions cut 4 bases from V and 5 bases from J, with 11 bases between. The CDR3 loop reads CASSVSSWETQYF. DNA of the CDR3: TGTGCCAGCAGTGTTAGCAGCTGGGAGACCCAGTACTTC.

The CDR3 protein is CASSMPGQGEKLFF. The CDR3 bases are TGTGCCAGTAGTATGCCGGGACAGGGAGAAAAACTGTTTTTT. This chain links TRBV19 with TRBJ1-4; 9 bases are shared with TRBD1. V trimming: 3 bases; J trimming: 8 bases; junction bases outside the gene matches: 4. The CDR3 has 14 residues. Germline V gives CDR1 LNHDA, CDR2 SQIVND (reference sequence).

The chain joins TRBV27 to TRBJ2-7; 9 bases are shared with TRBD1. The CDR3 has 14 residues. Germline loops: CDR1 MNHEY, CDR2 SMNVEV (reference sequence). V lost 3 bases, J lost 7 bases, and 7 bases stayed unmatched. The CDR3 coding sequence is TGTGCCAGCAGTTTTAACAGGGGGCTAGGTGAGCAGTACTTC. As protein: CASSFNRGLGEQYF.

V usage is TRBV25-1 and J usage is TRBJ2-7; maybe TRBD1 (6 bases). The ends were cut back, 2 bases at V and 2 bases at J, with 10 bases in the middle. Per the germline V gene, CDR1 is MGHDK and CDR2 is SYGVNS. The CDR3 covers 14 residues. The CDR3 is CASSEDRKAYEQYF. The CDR3 DNA is TGTGCCAGCAGTGAAGACAGGAAAGCCTACGAGCAGTACTTC.

This clone was found once. Additional DNA sequences in this sample encode the identical CDR3. The chain uses TRBV6-2 or TRBV6-3 and TRBJ1-5; TRBD1 matches 7 bases. Germline V lookup: CDR1 MNHEY, CDR2 SVGEGT. The CDR3 loop spans 15 amino acids. The V gene end was trimmed by 0 bases and the J gene end by 6 bases; junction bases not matched to a gene: 5. The CDR3 sequence is CASSYSPGGFQPQHF. The DNA for the CDR3 is TGTGCCAGCAGTTACTCGCCAGGGGGTTTTCAGCCCCAGCATTTT.

V gene TRBV21-1 combines with J gene TRBJ1-2; the DNA was not compared with TRBD1, the D call given in the table. TRBV21-1 is reported as a pseudogene. The CDR3 is 16 residues long. The CDR3 sequence is CASSKTDRVRFYGYTF. CDR3 sequence (DNA): TGTGCCAGCAGCAAAACGGACAGGGTGAGGTTCTATGGCTACACCTTC.

The chain carries TRBV5-1 and TRBJ2-3; 9 bases map to TRBD1. The CDR3 sequence is 23 residues long. V was pared by 3 bases and J by 3 bases, with 29 bases of the junction left unmatched. In germline, CDR1 is SGHRS, CDR2 YFSETQ. CDR3 nucleotide sequence: TGCGCCAGCAGCTCCTGGCCCCGGGACAGGGTCCCATCGAAGACGGTCCGAACAGATACGCAGTATTTT. This gives the protein CASSSWPRDRVPSKTVRTDTQYF.

For this clone: Other DNA sequences within the sample encode an identical CDR3. This rearrangement joins TRBV5-1 to TRBJ1-2; 11 bases line up with TRBD1. With V trimmed by 5 bases and J by 2 bases, 5 bases remained unmatched. CDR1 is SGHRS, CDR2 YFSETQ, per germline. The CDR3 consists of 15 residues. CDR3 coding DNA: TGCGCCAGCAGTCGGACAGGGGGCGTCAACTATGGCTACACCTTC. It yields the protein CASSRTGGVNYGYTF.

V gene TRBV6-5 combines with J gene TRBJ1-6; 7 bases agree with TRBD1. The V gene's germline CDR1 is MNHEY and CDR2 SVGAGI. J was trimmed by 9 bases and V by 7 bases; bases with no gene match: 9. This CDR3 has 14 amino acids. The CDR3 sequence is CASNPGTESSPLHF. The DNA of the CDR3 is TGTGCCAGCAATCCCGGGACAGAAAGTTCACCCCTCCACTTT.

This chain joins TRBV25-1 and TRBJ2-2, with TRBD1 matching 7 bases. The CDR3 is 14 residues long. The V and J ends lost 5 bases and 4 bases, in that order; junction bases with no gene match: 4. The germline V gene has CDR1 MGHDK and CDR2 SYGVNS. CDR3 protein: CASSLTGLTGELFF. The CDR3 nucleotides are TGTGCCAGCAGTTTGACAGGGCTCACCGGGGAGCTGTTTTTT.

V and J are TRBV28 and TRBJ1-2, with 9 bases identical to TRBD1. V lost 5 bases and J lost 7; bases outside the gene matches: 8. Per the germline V gene, CDR1 is MDHEN and CDR2 is SYDVKM. The CDR3 contains 14 residues. The CDR3 reads CASSKTGGARGYTF. CDR3 coding DNA: TGTGCCAGCAGTAAAACAGGGGGCGCGCGTGGCTACACCTTC.

The chain has TRBV7-2 and TRBJ2-3; D remains unclear. Trimming left V 5 bases short and J 2 bases short, with 5 bases between. The CDR3 covers 12 residues. The germline V gene has CDR1 SGHTA and CDR2 FQGNSA. This CDR3 reads CASSAYTDTQYF. The DNA of the CDR3 is TGTGCCAGCAGCGCCTACACAGATACGCAGTATTTT.

J is TRBJ1-4 and V is TRBV5-6; perhaps TRBD1 as D (6 bases). The V and J ends lost 1 base and 2 bases respectively, with 9 bases between them. The CDR3 is made up of 15 amino acids. CDR1 is SGHDT and CDR2 is YYEEEE in the germline V gene. The CDR3, as DNA: TGTGCCAGCAGCTTGTTAGGACAGACTAATGAAAAACTGTTTTTT. Protein: CASSLLGQTNEKLFF.

V gene TRBV5-1 combines with J gene TRBJ2-3; 8 nucleotides match TRBD2. V trimming: 2 bases; J trimming: 4 bases; junction bases outside the gene matches: 6. This CDR3 comprises 15 residues. In germline, CDR1 is SGHRS, CDR2 YFSETQ. The chain's CDR3 is CASSFTGGPPDTQYF. CDR3 nucleotides: TGCGCCAGCAGCTTCACGGGGGGGCCCCCAGATACGCAGTATTTT.

With respect to this clone: This CDR3 is also generated by other DNA sequences in the sample. The chain combines TRBV13 with TRBJ1-2, with 8 bases that match TRBD1. The germline V gene encodes CDR1 PRHDT and CDR2 FYEKMQ (reference sequence). The CDR3 sequence is 15 residues long. V was clipped by 2 bases and J by 0 bases; unmatched bases: 2. This chain's CDR3 is CASSLLQGANYGYTF. CDR3 nucleotide sequence: TGTGCCAGCAGCTTATTACAGGGGGCTAACTATGGCTACACCTTC.

The rearrangement joins TRBV3-1 (or the pseudogene TRBV3-2) to TRBJ2-3; 8 nucleotides agree with TRBD2. The CDR3 has 16 amino acids. The trim removed 4 bases at V and 5 bases at J, leaving 11 bases unmatched. Germline CDR1 reads LGHDT; CDR2 reads YNNKEL (reference sequence). CDR3 sequence (DNA): TGTGCCAGCAGCCCCACCGGGGGGGGGCCGGGAGATACGCAGTATTTT. Translation gives CASSPTGGGPGDTQYF.

This chain links TRBV6-6 with TRBJ1-2, with 10 bases matching TRBD1. The CDR3 is made up of 14 amino acids. The ends lost 2 bases at V and 6 bases at J; junction bases unmatched: 3. The germline V gene has CDR1 MNHNY and CDR2 SVGAGI (reference sequence). Written as DNA, the CDR3 is TGTGCCAGCAGTTACGGGGGACAGGGGAATGGCTACACCTTC. Its translation: CASSYGGQGNGYTF.

The chain links TRBV2 to TRBJ2-7, with 11 bases identical to TRBD2. The V gene end was trimmed by 8 bases and the J gene end by 0 bases; junction bases not matched to a gene: 12. CDR3 length equals 17 residues. In germline, CDR1 is SNHLY, CDR2 FYNNEI. CDR3 nucleotides: TGTGCCAGCGGCATGAGTAGCGGGGGGGGTAACTCCTACGAGCAGTACTTC. It codes for CASGMSSGGGNSYEQYF.